These 17 T cell receptor beta chains were sequenced from one sample in a study of blood T cell repertoires in COVID-19. Produced via immunoSEQ multiplex PCR; TCRdb's table is partial and in-frame only. The table has some 100,000 clones, around 80% seen once. The sequencing sample was made of peripheral blood. These TCRs come from a man aged 50 to 60 with active or convalescent COVID-19.

The chain recombines TRBV27 with TRBJ1-4; no clear D. CDR3 size: 13 residues. Trimming stripped 5 bases from V and 5 bases from J, with 9 bases between. Per germline, CDR1 MNHEY and CDR2 SMNVEV (reference sequence). CDR3 region: CASSPHSNEKLFF. The CDR3 DNA reads TGTGCCAGCAGTCCGCACTCCAATGAAAAACTGTTTTTT.

This clone was counted only a few times. The gene calls are TRBV9 and TRBJ2-3; 9 bases fit TRBD1. Germline CDR1 reads SGDLS; CDR2 reads YYNGEE. This CDR3 comprises 15 residues. Germline trimming cut 3 bases from V and 6 bases from J; bases unmatched to any gene: 8. The chain's CDR3 is CASSDGTGRSDTQYF. The CDR3 DNA reads TGTGCCAGCAGCGATGGGACAGGGCGTTCGGATACGCAGTATTTT. The full variable domain, in which reference TRBV9 and TRBJ2-3 provide the parts outside the CDR3, is DSGVTQTPKHLITATGQRVTLRCSPRSGDLSVYWYQQSLDQGLQFLIQYYNGEERAKGNILERFSAQQFPDLHSELNLSSLELGDSALYFCASSDGTGRSDTQYFGPGTRLTVL.

The chain has TRBV5-1 and TRBJ2-1, with TRBD1 matching over 9 bases. CDR1 and CDR2 (germline): SGHRS, YFSETQ. This CDR3 region has 15 residues. V trimming: 3 bases; J trimming: 3 bases; junction bases outside the gene matches: 4. In nucleotides, the CDR3 is TGCGCCAGCAGCTCCGGGACAGGGAACTACAATGAGCAGTTCTTC. Translating it yields CASSSGTGNYNEQFF.

The chain couples TRBV6-1 to TRBJ2-2, with 7 positions matching TRBD2. Germline CDR1 and CDR2: MNHNS and SASEGT. With 1 base clipped from V and 5 bases from J, the junction kept 4 bases outside the gene matches. The CDR3 loop spans 15 amino acids. CDR3 DNA: TGTGCCAGCAGTGAAGTGGGGGAGGGAACCGGGGAGCTGTTTTTT. Its protein product is CASSEVGEGTGELFF.

This chain uses TRBV12-5 with TRBJ2-7, with 8 bases that match TRBD1. The CDR3 is 17 residues long. Per the germline V gene, CDR1 is LGHNT and CDR2 is FRNRAP. V was clipped by 2 bases and J by 0 bases; unmatched bases: 9. This CDR3 is CASGLPRDRNSSYEQYV. CDR3 coding DNA: TGTGCTAGTGGTTTGCCTAGGGACAGGAATAGCTCCTACGAGCAGTACGTC.

This sequence joins TRBV28 and TRBJ2-5; D call uncertain. Germline lookup yields CDR1 MDHEN and CDR2 SYDVKM. Trimming pared 3 bases from V and 2 bases from J, leaving 7 bases between. The CDR3 has 13 amino acids. The CDR3 sequence is CASSLYLQETQYF. Here the CDR3 DNA reads TGTGCCAGCAGTTTGTATCTACAAGAGACCCAGTACTTC.

The J gene is TRBJ2-2, the V gene TRBV5-1; maybe TRBD1 (6 bases). The CDR3 length is 15 residues. The germline V gene has CDR1 SGHRS and CDR2 YFSETQ. The V end was cut by 0 bases, the J end by 4 bases, with 10 bases between. This CDR3 is CASSLGSGATGELFF. CDR3 DNA: TGCGCCAGCAGCTTGGGTTCAGGGGCCACCGGGGAGCTGTTTTTT.

The chain joins TRBV28 to TRBJ2-7, with 9 bases matching TRBD2. The germline CDR1 and CDR2 sequences are MDHEN and SYDVKM. The CDR3 runs 15 residues. V dropped 5 bases and J dropped 1; count of bases not matched to a gene: 6. The chain's CDR3 is CASSTSGGNSYEQYV. The DNA of the CDR3 is TGTGCCAGCAGTACAAGCGGGGGGAATTCCTACGAGCAGTACGTC.

V and J are TRBV19 and TRBJ1-2; D remains unclear. This CDR3 has 11 amino acids. V dropped 3 bases and J dropped 11 bases, with 10 bases sitting between them. CDR1 is LNHDA, CDR2 SQIVND, per germline (reference sequence). The CDR3 here is CASSIAAGYTF. The CDR3 nucleotides read TGTGCCAGTAGTATCGCCGCGGGGTACACCTTC.

This chain links TRBV5-8 with TRBJ2-2; D ambiguous. The CDR3 consists of 14 residues. The V gene lost 4 bases and the J gene lost 0 bases, with 7 bases spanning the gap. Germline loops: CDR1 SGHTS, CDR2 YDEGEE. DNA of the CDR3: TGTGCCAGCAGCACCAGTTCGAACACCGGGGAGCTGTTTTTT. As protein: CASSTSSNTGELFF.

The chain employs TRBV11-2 and TRBJ2-7; TRBD1 matches 7 bases. This CDR3 is built from 14 residues. Germline values: CDR1 SGHAT, CDR2 FQNNGV. With 6 bases clipped from V and 2 bases from J, the junction kept 7 bases outside the gene matches. DNA of the CDR3: TGTGCCAGCAGGCGACAGGGATCTGCCTACGAGCAGTACTTC. Encoded protein: CASRRQGSAYEQYF.

Concerning this clone: The same CDR3 is also encoded by other DNA sequences in this sample. V is TRBV19 and J is TRBJ1-5, with D unresolved. Deletions cut 4 bases from V and 4 bases from J, with 5 bases between. CDR3 length: 12 amino acids. Per germline, CDR1 LNHDA and CDR2 SQIVND (reference sequence). The CDR3 spells CASSTLNQPQHF. DNA of the CDR3: TGTGCCAGTAGTACGTTGAATCAGCCCCAGCATTTT.

The chain is built from TRBV27 and TRBJ1-5; D not certain. The CDR3 loop spans 14 amino acids. Germline CDR1 and CDR2: MNHEY and SMNVEV (reference sequence). The V end lost 8 bases, the J end lost 0 bases, and 11 bases lay between the germline ends. CDR3: CASAGDYSNQPQHF. CDR3 sequence (DNA): TGTGCCAGCGCCGGAGATTATAGCAATCAGCCCCAGCATTTT.

The chain has TRBV27 and TRBJ2-7; maybe TRBD2 (6 bases). V lost 2 bases and J 0 bases, leaving 8 bases between the germline ends. Per the germline V gene, CDR1 is MNHEY and CDR2 is SMNVEV (reference sequence). There are 14 residues in the CDR3. The CDR3 coding sequence is TGTGCCAGCAGTTTAGGGGGGAGCTCCTACGAGCAGTACTTC. It encodes CASSLGGSSYEQYF.

This clone has more than one count but fewer than ten. The chain employs TRBV10-2 and TRBJ1-4; a possible D gene is TRBD1 (6 bases). V lost 7 bases to trimming and J lost 5 bases, with 14 bases between them. Looked up from germline, CDR1 is WSHSY and CDR2 is SAAADI. This CDR3 contains 14 residues. CDR3 nucleotide sequence: TGCGCCAGCAAGCCAGGGGCGACGAATGAAAAACTGTTTTTT. Encoded protein: CASKPGATNEKLFF.

The chain carries TRBV11-2 and TRBJ2-3; 10 nucleotides align to TRBD1. CDR3 size: 17 residues. From germline, CDR1 is SGHAT and CDR2 FQNNGV. V was pared by 1 base and J by 0 bases, with 4 bases of the junction left unmatched. DNA for the CDR3: TGTGCCAGCAGCTTAGCCGGGACAGGGGATAGCACAGATACGCAGTATTTT. It specifies CASSLAGTGDSTDTQYF.

CDR3 amino acids: CASSESPGQSYEQYF. CDR3 DNA sequence: TGTGCCAGCAGTGAATCCCCGGGACAGTCCTACGAGCAGTACTTC. The V gene is TRBV6-1, the J gene TRBJ2-7, with TRBD1 identical over 7 bases. Germline V gene sequence: CDR1 MNHNS, CDR2 SASEGT. The length of the CDR3 is 15 residues. V lost 2 bases to trimming and J lost 1 base; unmatched junction nucleotides: 5.